The rows below give T cell receptor beta chains drawn from one sample of a study of OX40 agonist ivuxolimab in advanced cancers. Measured with immunoSEQ multiplex PCR; TCRdb has only the in-frame clones, and not every one. Of almost 85,000 clones listed, roughly 94% are singletons. The sample in question was CD4+ or CD8+ T cells sorted from blood, obtained in a trial of the OX40 agonist ivuxolimab. These receptors were collected from an adult with an advanced solid tumor such as melanoma, head and neck, liver or kidney cancer. Each CDR3 is given with its conserved first and last residue. D genes are given only for firm matches.

>TRBV6-1|TRBD1|TRBJ1-2|14
CASSRQGSNYGYTF
TGTGCCAGCAGTAGACAGGGGTCGAACTATGGCTACACCTTC
>TRBV6-5|TRBD1|TRBJ2-7|12
CASSAGGYEQYF
TGTGCCAGCAGTGCAGGGGGCTACGAGCAGTACTTC
>TRBV7-6|NA|TRBJ1-1|14
CASSLGGVNTEAFF
TGTGCCAGCAGCTTAGGAGGGGTGAACACTGAAGCTTTCTTT
>TRBV6-1|NA|TRBJ2-7|14
CASSVGGSFGEQYF
TGTGCCAGCAGTGTTGGGGGAAGTTTTGGCGAGCAGTACTTC
>TRBV9|NA|TRBJ2-7|15
CASSVTGERVYEQYF
TGTGCCAGCAGCGTTACGGGGGAGAGGGTCTACGAGCAGTACTTC
>TRBV5-1|TRBD1|TRBJ2-7|15
CASSLDGTGYYEQYF
TGCGCCAGCAGCTTGGACGGGACAGGGTACTACGAGCAGTACTTC
>TRBV27|NA|TRBJ2-3|12
CASSSNTDTQYF
TGTGCCAGCAGTTCCAACACAGATACGCAGTATTTT
>TRBV28|NA|TRBJ1-2|15
CASSLFPGGPGGYTF
TGTGCCAGCAGTTTATTTCCGGGAGGGCCGGGGGGCTACACCTTC
>TRBV6-5|NA|TRBJ2-7|14
CASSPTGEGDEQYF
TGTGCCAGCAGTCCCACTGGTGAGGGGGACGAGCAGTACTTC
>TRBV7-2|TRBD2|TRBJ2-3|16
CASSLTGGSSTDTQYF
TGTGCCAGCAGTTTAACGGGAGGTTCTAGCACAGATACGCAGTATTTT
>TRBV5-6|NA|TRBJ1-2|14
CASSLEGAMRTYTF
TGTGCCAGCAGCTTGGAGGGCGCAATGCGTACCTACACCTTC
>TRBV5-6|TRBD1|TRBJ2-7|18
CASSLGLTGTDYSYEQYF
TGTGCCAGCAGCTTGGGACTAACCGGGACAGACTACTCCTACGAGCAGTACTTC
>TRBV28|TRBD1|TRBJ1-2|15
CASSFSPTGGYGYTF
TGTGCCAGCAGTTTCTCTCCGACAGGGGGCTACGGCTACACCTTC
>TRBV6-6|TRBD2|TRBJ2-5|16
CASSLGGREGRETQYF
TGTGCCAGCAGTTTGGGGGGACGGGAGGGCAGGGAGACCCAGTACTTC
>TRBV2|TRBD2|TRBJ2-1|12
CASRDYDNEQFF
TGTGCCAGCCGGGACTATGACAATGAGCAGTTCTTC
>TRBV5-5|NA|TRBJ2-5|17
CASSLKARGGVQETQYF
TGTGCCAGCAGCTTGAAGGCTCGGGGCGGGGTGCAAGAGACCCAGTACTTC
>TRBV13|TRBD2|TRBJ2-3|14
CASSPSGSQDTQYF
TGTGCCAGCAGTCCTAGCGGGAGTCAAGATACGCAGTATTTT
>TRBV14|TRBD1|TRBJ2-4|16
CASSQEGQGDKNIQYF
TGTGCCAGCAGCCAAGAGGGACAGGGTGATAAAAACATTCAGTACTTC
>TRBV6-5|TRBD1|TRBJ2-7|14
CASGLDQGAYEQYF
TGTGCCAGCGGGCTAGATCAGGGGGCGTACGAGCAGTACTTC
>TRBV28|TRBD2|TRBJ2-7|16
CASSLLGTSEGYEQYF
TGTGCCAGCAGTTTATTGGGGACTAGCGAGGGCTACGAGCAGTACTTC
>TRBV28|TRBD2|TRBJ2-3|12
CASSGGADTQYF
TGTGCCAGCAGCGGGGGGGCAGATACGCAGTATTTT
>TRBV6-5|NA|TRBJ2-1|15
CASSYSGAGFNEQFF
TGTGCCAGCAGTTACTCAGGAGCGGGTTTCAATGAGCAGTTCTTC
>TRBV19|NA|TRBJ1-1|12
CASSLWGAEAFF
TGTGCCAGTAGTTTATGGGGTGCTGAAGCTTTCTTT
>TRBV11-2|NA|TRBJ2-1|14
CASSSPKSYNEQFF
TGTGCCAGCAGCAGCCCCAAAAGCTACAATGAGCAGTTCTTC
>TRBV5-6|TRBD2|TRBJ2-1|15
CASSLGTSGRNEQFF
TGTGCCAGCAGCTTGGGCACTAGCGGGAGAAATGAGCAGTTCTTC